Presented here are 14 T cell receptor beta chains from one specimen sequenced in a study of blood T cell repertoires in COVID-19. The table came from immunoSEQ multiplex PCR; TCRdb's copy has only in-frame clones and leaves some out. The sample yields 50,000 to 75,000 clones, over 75% seen once. Sequencing was done on a sample of peripheral blood. The source is an older man with active or convalescent COVID-19.

The genes are TRBV18 and TRBJ1-1; D call uncertain. Germline loops: CDR1 KGHSH, CDR2 LQKENI. Trimming left V 8 bases short and J 4 bases short, with 17 bases between. The CDR3 contains 14 residues. Written as DNA, the CDR3 is TGTGCCAGCACCCGGTCGGAGGAGAGCACTGAAGCTTTCTTT. The encoded protein is CASTRSEESTEAFF.

This sequence joins TRBV6-5 and TRBJ2-3; 9 positions match TRBD2. V trimming: 6 bases; J trimming: 5 bases; junction bases outside the gene matches: 9. The CDR3 has 15 residues. Germline CDR1 reads MNHEY; CDR2 reads SVGAGI. Here the CDR3 DNA reads TGTGCCAGCAGGGCTCTAGCGGGAACTAGAGATACGCAGTATTTT. It codes for CASRALAGTRDTQYF.

V and J are TRBV19 and TRBJ1-5; weak D call: TRBD1 (5 bases). Trimming left V 8 bases short and J 2 bases short, with 16 bases between. Germline V lookup: CDR1 LNHDA, CDR2 SQIVND (reference sequence). There are 15 residues in the CDR3. CDR3 in amino acids: CASPCGAGGNQPQHF. The CDR3 DNA reads TGTGCCAGTCCCTGTGGGGCGGGAGGCAATCAGCCCCAGCATTTT.

The V gene is TRBV10-1, the J gene TRBJ1-6; 8 nucleotides align to TRBD1. Germline CDR1 reads WNHNN; CDR2 reads SYGVQD (reference sequence). The CDR3 is made up of 17 amino acids. V shed 2 bases and J 2 bases; nucleotides not matched to a gene: 5. The CDR3 sequence: CASSEDRGKPYNSPLHF. DNA for the CDR3: TGCGCCAGCAGTGAGGACAGGGGTAAGCCCTATAATTCACCCCTCCACTTT.

This clone was seen more than once but under ten times. In nucleotides, the CDR3 is TGTGCCAGCAGCTTATGGGGCAGGGCCAATCAGCCCCAGCATTTT. It specifies CASSLWGRANQPQHF. This chain connects TRBV7-2 to TRBJ1-5; perhaps TRBD1 as D (5 bases). V lost 2 bases to trimming and J lost 3 bases, with 11 bases between them. This CDR3 is 15 amino acids long. CDR1 and CDR2 from the germline V gene are SGHTA and FQGNSA.

This clone was observed a handful of times. The chain combines TRBV19 with TRBJ1-5, with 11 nucleotides matching TRBD1. J gave up 4 bases and V 6 bases, and 8 bases lay outside the gene matches. The CDR3 has 16 residues. Germline CDR1 and CDR2: LNHDA and SQIVND (reference sequence). CDR3 region: CASSSRTGGYNQPQHF. DNA of the CDR3: TGTGCCAGTAGCAGTCGGACAGGGGGCTATAATCAGCCCCAGCATTTT. Based on the CDR3 plus reference TRBV19 and TRBJ1-5, the full variable domain is DGGITQSPKYLFRKEGQNVTLSCEQNLNHDAMYWYRQDPGQGLRLIYYSQIVNDFQKGDIAEGYSVSREKKESFPLTVTSAQKNPTAFYLCASSSRTGGYNQPQHFGDGTRLSIL.

CDR3 sequence (DNA): TGTGCCAGCAGCAGAGATGACAGGGCCTCCGAGCAGTACTTC. It yields the protein CASSRDDRASEQYF. V and J are TRBV7-8 and TRBJ2-7, with 7 bases aligning to TRBD1. CDR1 is SGHVS, CDR2 FQNEAQ, per germline. The CDR3 totals 14 residues. J was trimmed by 6 bases and V by 5 bases; bases with no gene match: 10.

This chain links TRBV11-2 with TRBJ2-7, with TRBD2 identical over 12 bases. V gave up 6 bases and J gave up 6 bases; unmatched junction bases: 9. Germline CDR1 SGHAT, CDR2 FQNNGV. CDR3 length: 15 amino acids. CDR3 sequence reads: CASSPVGLAGIEQYF. CDR3 DNA sequence: TGTGCCAGCAGTCCAGTGGGACTAGCGGGCATCGAGCAGTACTTC.

The V and J genes are TRBV4-1 and TRBJ2-2, with a possible D match to TRBD1 (6 bases). The ends were cut back, 0 bases at V and 6 bases at J, with 14 bases in the middle. The CDR3 contains 16 residues. Per germline, CDR1 MGHRA and CDR2 YSYEKL. The DNA for the CDR3 is TGCGCCAGCAGCCAAGAAGTTTACAGGGTATCCGGGGAGCTGTTTTTT. As protein: CASSQEVYRVSGELFF.

Comment on this clone: Its ends do not fully match the called genes, so a read error is possible. The chain carries TRBV18 and TRBJ2-3; 10 nucleotides match TRBD1. In germline, CDR1 is KGHSH, CDR2 LQKENI. The CDR3 spans 16 residues. CDR3 region: CASTPTGTGDTDTQYF. The CDR3 bases are TGTGCCAGCACACCGACCGGGACAGGGGACACAGATACGCAGTATTTT.

In DNA form, the CDR3 reads TGTGCCAGCAGCTCAGGGGGCCTAGCCTACGAGCAGTACTTC. Translated: CASSSGGLAYEQYF. The gene calls are TRBV5-4 and TRBJ2-7, with TRBD1 matching 8 bases. CDR1 SGHNT and CDR2 YYREEE come from the germline V gene (reference sequence). V shed 3 bases and J 2 bases; nucleotides not matched to a gene: 4. The CDR3 spans 14 residues.

The V and J genes are TRBV5-1 and TRBJ2-2; 11 nucleotides match TRBD2. Germline V CDR1 and CDR2: SGHRS, YFSETQ. V lost 9 bases and J lost 5; bases outside the gene matches: 6. This CDR3 is built from 14 residues. The CDR3 is CATGGTSGTGELFF. CDR3 bases: TGCGCCACGGGCGGGACTAGCGGTACCGGGGAGCTGTTTTTT.

This clone was counted only a few times. The gene calls are TRBV14 and TRBJ2-7; 11 nucleotides match TRBD1. CDR3 size: 19 residues. The J segment lost 4 bases and the V segment lost 0 bases, leaving 14 bases of the junction unmatched. Germline loops: CDR1 SGHDN, CDR2 FVKESK. CDR3 loop: CASSQDGVGWTGGLYEQYF. Here the CDR3 DNA reads TGTGCCAGCAGCCAAGACGGGGTCGGATGGACAGGGGGCCTGTACGAGCAGTACTTC. The full variable domain, in which reference TRBV14 and TRBJ2-7 provide the parts outside the CDR3, is EAGVTQFPSHSVIEKGQTVTLRCDPISGHDNLYWYRRVMGKEIKFLLHFVKESKQDESGMPNNRFLAERTGGTYSTLKVQPAELEDSGVYFCASSQDGVGWTGGLYEQYFGPGTRLTVT.

The CDR3 is CATSPGTGVTDTQYF. In DNA form, the CDR3 reads TGTGCCACCAGTCCCGGGACAGGGGTTACAGATACGCAGTATTTT. This chain uses TRBV24-1 with TRBJ2-3; TRBD1 matches at 10 bases. Germline CDR1 and CDR2: KGHDR and SFDVKD. Germline trimming cut 6 bases from V and 3 bases from J; bases unmatched to any gene: 5. The length of the CDR3 is 15 residues.